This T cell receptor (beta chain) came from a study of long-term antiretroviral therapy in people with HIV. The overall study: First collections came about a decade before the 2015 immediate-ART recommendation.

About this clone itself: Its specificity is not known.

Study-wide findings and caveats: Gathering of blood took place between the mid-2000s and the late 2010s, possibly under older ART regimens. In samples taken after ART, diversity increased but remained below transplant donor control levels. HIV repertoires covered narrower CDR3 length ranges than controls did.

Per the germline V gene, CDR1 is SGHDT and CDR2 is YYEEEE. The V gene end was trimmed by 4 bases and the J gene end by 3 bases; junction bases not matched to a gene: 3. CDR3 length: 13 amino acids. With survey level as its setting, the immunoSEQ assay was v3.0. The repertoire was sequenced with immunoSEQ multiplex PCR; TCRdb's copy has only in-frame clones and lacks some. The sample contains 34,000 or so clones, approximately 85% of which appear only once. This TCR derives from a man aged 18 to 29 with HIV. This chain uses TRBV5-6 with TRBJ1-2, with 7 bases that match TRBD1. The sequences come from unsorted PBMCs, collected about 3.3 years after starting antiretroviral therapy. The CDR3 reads CASSADRDYGYTF. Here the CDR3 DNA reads TGTGCCAGCAGCGCCGACAGGGACTATGGCTACACCTTC. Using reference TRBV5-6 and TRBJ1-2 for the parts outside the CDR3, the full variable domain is DAGVTQSPTHLIKTRGQQVTLRCSPKSGHDTVSWYQQALGQGPQFIFQYYEEEERQRGNFPDRFSGHQFPNYSSELNVNALLLGDSALYLCASSADRDYGYTFGSGTRLTVV.